The 23 T cell receptor beta chains below were found in one sample sequenced in a study of blood T cell repertoires in COVID-19. Using immunoSEQ multiplex PCR, the repertoire was profiled, and TCRdb retains in-frame clones only, with some absent. The data contain roughly 50,000 clones, around 80% of them seen just once; the ten biggest clones take up about 15%. Sequencing input: peripheral blood. These receptors all come from a human donor with active or convalescent COVID-19. The donor label of this sample is uncertain.

V is TRBV19 and J is TRBJ1-5; 7 nucleotides agree with TRBD1. V was pared by 6 bases and J by 6 bases, with 2 bases of the junction left unmatched. CDR1 is LNHDA and CDR2 is SQIVND in the germline V gene (reference sequence). The CDR3 runs 12 residues. In nucleotides, the CDR3 is TGTGCCAGTAGACAGGGGTTTCAGCCCCAGCATTTT. Protein: CASRQGFQPQHF.

The rearrangement links TRBV12-3 or TRBV12-4 to TRBJ2-1, with D possibly matching TRBD1 (6 bases). V gave up 0 bases and J gave up 15 bases, with 15 bases separating them. The CDR3 is made up of 13 amino acids. The CDR3 loop reads CASSLALRDTPFF. The DNA for the CDR3 is TGTGCCAGCAGTTTAGCGCTCCGGGACACCCCGTTCTTC.

The V call is TRBV6-1, the J call TRBJ2-1; 13 bases map to TRBD2. V gave up 2 bases and J gave up 4 bases; unmatched junction bases: 5. This CDR3 spans 17 amino acids. Germline V gene sequence: CDR1 MNHNS, CDR2 SASEGT. CDR3 protein: CASSELAGLAGYNEQFF. The CDR3 DNA is TGTGCCAGCAGTGAATTGGCGGGACTAGCGGGATACAATGAGCAGTTCTTC.

CDR3 protein: CASSAQQRDTQYF. The CDR3 DNA reads as TGTGCCAGCAGTGCTCAACAGAGAGATACGCAGTATTTT. V is TRBV25-1 and J is TRBJ2-3; no reliable D call. V was cut by 4 bases and J by 5 bases, with 10 bases left in between. The CDR3 spans 13 residues. The germline V gene has CDR1 MGHDK and CDR2 SYGVNS.

The chain is built from TRBV28 and TRBJ2-7; TRBD1 matches 10 bases. Trimming removed 5 bases from V and 6 bases from J; junction bases left unmatched: 10. The CDR3 runs to 15 residues. The germline CDR1 and CDR2 sequences are MDHEN and SYDVKM. CDR3 sequence: CASSPRGQGYVEQYF. The CDR3 DNA follows: TGTGCCAGCAGTCCCAGGGGACAGGGGTATGTCGAGCAGTACTTC. Supplemented by reference TRBV28 and TRBJ2-7, the full variable domain reads DVKVTQSSRYLVKRTGEKVFLECVQDMDHENMFWYRQDPGLGLRLIYFSYDVKMKEKGDIPEGYSVSREKKERFSLILESASTNQTSMYLCASSPRGQGYVEQYFGPGTRLTVT.

V and J are TRBV11-2 and TRBJ1-6; no clear D gene. V lost 7 bases to trimming and J lost 4 bases, with 8 bases between them. Germline V CDR1 and CDR2: SGHAT, FQNNGV. This CDR3 contains 13 residues. CDR3: CASTPGYNSPLHF. The CDR3 DNA follows: TGTGCCAGCACCCCAGGTTATAATTCACCCCTCCACTTT.

The rearrangement links TRBV2 to TRBJ1-1; TRBD1 is a possible D gene (5 bases). This CDR3 contains 13 residues. Germline V CDR1 and CDR2: SNHLY, FYNNEI. Trimming cost V 10 bases and J 1 base, with 13 bases left between them. The CDR3 loop is CATQGTGNTEAFF. In nucleotides, the CDR3 is TGTGCCACGCAGGGAACCGGGAACACTGAAGCTTTCTTT.

The chain joins TRBV11-2 to TRBJ1-1; 7 nucleotides align to TRBD1. Germline assignment: CDR1 SGHAT and CDR2 FQNNGV. The CDR3 extends over 14 amino acids. V gave up 4 bases and J gave up 2 bases; unmatched junction bases: 4. The CDR3 is CASSWGTANTEAFF. The CDR3 DNA reads TGTGCCAGCAGCTGGGGGACAGCTAACACTGAAGCTTTCTTT.

The chain links TRBV11-1 to TRBJ1-4, with D possibly TRBD1 on 6 matching bases. CDR1 and CDR2 from the germline V gene are SGHAT and FQDESV (reference sequence). V lost 5 bases and J lost 8, with 15 bases in between. The CDR3 is 14 residues long. The CDR3 sequence: CASSTRTVAEKLFF. DNA for the CDR3: TGTGCCAGCAGCACCCGGACAGTAGCCGAAAAACTGTTTTTT. Combining the CDR3 with reference TRBV11-1 and TRBJ1-4 gives the whole variable domain EAEVAQSPRYKITEKSQAVAFWCDPISGHATLYWYRQILGQGPELLVQFQDESVVDDSQLPKDRFSAERLKGVDSTLKIQPAELGDSAMYLCASSTRTVAEKLFFGSGTQLSVL.

The J gene is TRBJ2-2, the V gene TRBV27; D ambiguous. The CDR3 consists of 13 residues. Trimming took 5 bases from V and 8 from J, leaving 12 bases between them. Germline CDR1 reads MNHEY; CDR2 reads SMNVEV (reference sequence). The CDR3 loop is CASSEMSSGELFF. CDR3 nucleotide sequence: TGTGCCAGCAGTGAAATGAGTTCTGGGGAGCTGTTTTTT.

This rearrangement joins TRBV6-6 to TRBJ2-7; D is unclear. CDR3 length equals 13 residues. V lost 6 bases, J lost 4 bases, and 13 bases lay in between. Germline lookup yields CDR1 MNHNY and CDR2 SVGAGI (reference sequence). CDR3 sequence reads: CASSPPSRYEQYF. The DNA for the CDR3 is TGTGCCAGCAGCCCCCCTAGTAGGTACGAGCAGTACTTC.

The chain joins TRBV5-4 to TRBJ2-5; tentatively, D is TRBD2 (6 bases). This CDR3 region has 13 residues. V gave up 0 bases and J gave up 5 bases, with 8 bases separating them. Germline V lookup: CDR1 SGHNT, CDR2 YYREEE (reference sequence). The CDR3 loop reads CASSLAGGETQYF. The CDR3 DNA reads as TGTGCCAGCAGCTTGGCAGGAGGGGAGACCCAGTACTTC.

The rearrangement joins TRBV5-1 to TRBJ2-7; 7 bases are a match to TRBD2. CDR1 and CDR2 (germline): SGHRS, YFSETQ. CDR3 length: 15 residues. Germline trimming cut 4 bases from V and 4 bases from J; bases unmatched to any gene: 11. The CDR3 is CASSPPGLNNYEQYF. The CDR3 region has the DNA TGCGCCAGCAGCCCTCCGGGACTAAACAATTACGAGCAGTACTTC. The entire variable domain, with the rest obtained from reference TRBV5-1 and TRBJ2-7, is as follows: KAGVTQTPRYLIKTRGQQVTLSCSPISGHRSVSWYQQTPGQGLQFLFEYFSETQRNKGNFPGRFSGRQFSNSRSEMNVSTLELGDSALYLCASSPPGLNNYEQYFGPGTRLTVT.

V is TRBV28 and J is TRBJ2-7; no reliable D call. V lost 2 bases to trimming and J lost 6 bases, with 8 bases between them. This CDR3 spans 12 amino acids. Germline values: CDR1 MDHEN, CDR2 SYDVKM. This CDR3 is CASSLGVPEQYF. CDR3 coding DNA: TGTGCCAGCAGTTTAGGAGTTCCCGAGCAGTACTTC. The whole variable domain, filled in from reference TRBV28 and TRBJ2-7, reads DVKVTQSSRYLVKRTGEKVFLECVQDMDHENMFWYRQDPGLGLRLIYFSYDVKMKEKGDIPEGYSVSREKKERFSLILESASTNQTSMYLCASSLGVPEQYFGPGTRLTVT.

This clone was found once. The chain is built from TRBV28 and TRBJ1-2; a possible D gene is TRBD1 (6 bases). This CDR3 spans 14 amino acids. The ends were cut back, 5 bases at V and 8 bases at J, with 18 bases in the middle. CDR1 and CDR2 (germline): MDHEN, SYDVKM. The CDR3 nucleotides are TGTGCCAGCAGTCCACGAACAGGGTTAGAGGGCTACACCTTC. Its protein is CASSPRTGLEGYTF.

CDR3 region: CASSQLSVSGNTIYF. The CDR3, as DNA: TGTGCCAGCAGCCAACTTTCCGTCTCTGGAAACACCATATATTTT. This chain joins TRBV3-1 (or the pseudogene TRBV3-2) and TRBJ1-3; D gene ambiguous. Germline V gives CDR1 LGHDT, CDR2 YNNKEL (reference sequence). V lost 2 bases to trimming and J lost 0 bases, with 8 bases between them. This CDR3 is built from 15 residues.

CDR3 sequence reads: CASSLGPPGHGNTIYF. CDR3 coding DNA: TGTGCCAGCAGTCTCGGCCCCCCGGGACATGGAAACACCATATATTTT. The rearrangement joins TRBV27 to TRBJ1-3, with D maybe TRBD1 (6 bases). This CDR3 comprises 16 residues. Germline lookup yields CDR1 MNHEY and CDR2 SMNVEV (reference sequence). Trimming took 5 bases from V and 3 from J, leaving 17 bases between them.

The CDR3 reads CANVNSRLDGRSTQYF. The CDR3 bases are TGCGCCAACGTTAATTCTAGACTAGACGGGAGGAGTACGCAGTATTTT. The J gene is TRBJ2-3, the V gene TRBV10-1; 7 positions agree with TRBD2. The V gene end was trimmed by 10 bases and the J gene end by 8 bases; junction bases not matched to a gene: 21. CDR1 is WNHNN, CDR2 SYGVQD, per germline (reference sequence). This CDR3 is built from 16 residues.

The chain combines TRBV30 with TRBJ2-7; perhaps TRBD1 as D (6 bases). Germline CDR1 is GTSNPN and CDR2 is SVGIG (reference sequence). This CDR3 spans 14 amino acids. Trimming left V 1 base short and J 2 bases short, with 12 bases between. The CDR3 region is CAWSEDSGAYEQYF. In DNA form, the CDR3 reads TGTGCCTGGAGTGAGGACAGCGGAGCCTACGAGCAGTACTTC.

The V and J genes are TRBV5-1 and TRBJ2-3, with 10 bases matching TRBD1. The length of the CDR3 is 14 residues. Germline CDR1 is SGHRS and CDR2 is YFSETQ. J lost 3 bases, V lost 3 bases, and 1 base had no gene match. Written as DNA, the CDR3 is TGCGCCAGCAGCTGGGGACAGGGGACAGATACGCAGTATTTT. The encoded protein is CASSWGQGTDTQYF.

The chain has TRBV27 and TRBJ2-2, with a weak D call TRBD1 (5 bases). CDR3 size: 15 residues. The germline gives CDR1 MNHEY, CDR2 SMNVEV (reference sequence). Trimming removed 7 bases from V and 3 bases from J, with 15 bases in between. CDR3 loop: CASTLKGFDTGELFF. In nucleotides, the CDR3 is TGTGCCAGCACCTTAAAGGGGTTTGACACCGGGGAGCTGTTTTTT.

V and J are TRBV19 and TRBJ2-7; 9 bases match TRBD2. Per the germline V gene, CDR1 is LNHDA and CDR2 is SQIVND (reference sequence). The length of the CDR3 is 15 residues. V shed 6 bases and J 0 bases; nucleotides not matched to a gene: 6. CDR3: CASSSPSGNSYEQYF. The CDR3 DNA sequence: TGTGCCAGTAGCTCGCCTAGCGGGAACTCCTACGAGCAGTACTTC.

This chain uses TRBV19 with TRBJ1-4; no clear D gene. The CDR3 has 12 amino acids. V was trimmed by 3 bases and J by 8 bases, leaving 7 bases between them. The germline gives CDR1 LNHDA, CDR2 SQIVND (reference sequence). The CDR3 DNA reads TGTGCCAGTAGTATTGGCGGGGAAAAACTGTTTTTT. Amino acid sequence: CASSIGGEKLFF.